This TCR beta chain was sequenced during a study of blood T cell repertoires in COVID-19 (dated by TCRdb to 2018 to 2021). In the study overall: Samples from collaborators originated in the United States, Italy and Spain and spanned both the acute and convalescent phases of COVID-19. The dataset comprised deeply sampled blood TCRbeta repertoires from subjects exposed to, actively infected with, or recovered from COVID-19. A freely available public database, intended as a resource for researchers studying the immune response to SARS-CoV-2, is where the repertoires were released. The sample metadata nearly always contained a de-identified subject ID, COVID-19 status, age in years and sex. Samples were obtained from the ongoing ImmuneRACE study (first 160 participants) and from about 1,300 subjects provided by 6 global collaborators. The material from the prospective study consisted of cDNA or gDNA derived from T cells, B-cell-depleted T cells, or PBMCs. Where available, HLA class I and class II types were taken from metadata supplied by the sample provider and were not determined by assay-based typing. The study at large found these results: Clinical and demographic metadata were provided uncurated, with the amount varying by source and participant.

Collaborating institutions collected whole blood in K2EDTA tubes following their own protocols. Collaborator samples were shipped for TCRbeta analysis as frozen whole blood, isolated PBMCs, or DNA extracted from either sample type. Cut back by 6 bases and 1 base, the V and J ends lie 16 bases apart. Reading the germline V gene (reference sequence) gives CDR1 MNHEY and CDR2 SMNVEV. Including the terminal cysteine and phenylalanine, the CDR3 comprises 16 residues. Only the CDR3 part of the read is kept: 48 bases, read in frame from the first base. TCRbeta CDR3 regions were amplified from genomic DNA using the immunoSEQ Assay, a bias-controlled multiplex PCR. Concerning the study's data processing: The number of nucleated cells in each sample was estimated by amplification of reference gene primers within the assay. To quantify the absolute abundance of each unique TCRbeta CDR3 rearrangement, sequence reads were collapsed and filtered. For each sample, productive Simpson clonality was calculated as the square root of Simpson's diversity index across productive rearrangements. TCRdb mirrors the immuneACCESS table, restricted to in-frame sequences. Some clones are absent from its copies; in checked studies, under half trace to an unresolved V gene, and the reason for the others is unknown. D and trimming come from the DNA, and the V and J calls and clone size come from that table. This sample holds about 83,000 clones; approximately 80% were observed only once. The ten largest clones represent roughly 15% of the sample.

As concerns this clone: Its antigen remains unidentified. No base quality information exists; no much larger clone differs at one position.

This TCR was recovered from a woman over 75 with acute or convalescent COVID-19. Sequencing was done on a sample of peripheral blood. Recombination connected TRBV27 to TRBJ2-1; D gene: possibly TRBD1, on 8 matching bases. CDR3 sequence: CASSREQGGSYNEQFF. The DNA reads TGTGCCAGCAGCCGCGAACAGGGGGGGTCCTACAATGAGCAGTTCTTC.